This T cell receptor (beta chain) derives from a study of blood T cell repertoires in COVID-19 (dated by TCRdb to 2019 to 2021). Turning to the overall study: Samples from collaborators originated in the United States, Italy and Spain and spanned both the acute and convalescent phases of COVID-19. Subjects who had been exposed to COVID-19, were actively infected with it, or had recovered from it provided the deeply sampled blood TCRbeta repertoires that made up the dataset. Where available, HLA class I and class II types were obtained from metadata supplied by the sample provider rather than from assay-based typing. The samples were drawn from the first 160 participants of the ongoing ImmuneRACE study and from 950 to 1,500 subjects provided by 6 global collaborators. The prospective study material was composed of cDNA or gDNA derived from T cells, B-cell-depleted T cells, or PBMCs. The sample metadata nearly always contained a de-identified subject ID, COVID-19 status, age in years and sex. A freely available public database, intended as a resource for researchers studying the immune response to SARS-CoV-2, is where the repertoires were released.

Enrolling through a virtual design, the prospective study's participants ranged in age from roughly 18 to 89 years and lived across roughly 23 United States geographic areas. Cohort assignment in the prospective study relied on participant-reported clinical history from a screening survey and a study questionnaire. Exposed participants had been in contact, within 2 weeks of entering the study, with a person who had a PCR-confirmed or clinician-diagnosed case of COVID-19. Each participant in the prospective study had whole blood, serum and a nasopharyngeal or oropharyngeal swab collected by mobile phlebotomists. Participants in the prospective study had the option to provide additional blood draws and questionnaires over a roughly two-month period. Before DNA extraction, blood samples from the prospective study were shipped at room temperature or frozen. The immunoSEQ Assay, a bias-controlled multiplex PCR, was used to amplify TCRbeta CDR3 regions from genomic DNA. The original pipeline was this. Nucleated cell counts per sample were estimated from amplification of reference gene primers within the assay. To quantify the absolute abundance of each unique TCRbeta CDR3 rearrangement, sequence reads were collapsed and filtered. For each sample, productive Simpson clonality was calculated by taking the square root of Simpson's diversity index across productive rearrangements. What TCRdb holds here is the immuneACCESS table cut down to in-frame rearrangements. Part of the clones is not present; checked against another copy, under half of the missing clones reflect an unresolved V gene, and the others are unexplained. V and J calls and clone size follow that table, whereas D and trimming were derived from the DNA. For this sample there are 110,000 to 150,000 clones; 70% to 85% appear just once. 1.5% to 2% of the sample belongs to the ten largest clones.

Inclusive of the bounding cysteine and phenylalanine, the CDR3 is 13 residues long. Only the CDR3 portion is preserved as DNA: 39 bases, with reading frame beginning at the first base. At the junction V is shortened by 8 bases and J by 3 bases, with 11 bases in between. Study-level results and caveats: The amount of clinical and demographic metadata varied by source and participant and was provided uncurated.

As for this clone: Its specific antigen is unknown. No base quality information exists; no much larger clone differs at one position.

Sequencing was performed on PBMCs or T cells enriched from blood (not recorded which). The chain links TRBV12-3 or TRBV12-4 with TRBJ1-5, with the D gene uncertain. This receptor was obtained from a young woman who had been exposed to COVID-19. The DNA sequence is as follows: TGTGCCAGCTCGAAACAAATCAATCAGCCCCAGCATTTT. Protein translation: CASSKQINQPQHF.